This T cell receptor (beta chain) was sequenced during a study of T cells in women clearing cervical HPV infection (dated by TCRdb to the late 2010s). Describing the broader study: The cases were under 30 women with histologically confirmed HPV16-related CIN3 or worse, and 2 of these cases were invasive cancers. The controls were about two dozen women whose single incident HPV16 infection cleared within 12 months with no development of precancer or cancer. Blood from cases was collected at the visit at which the lesion was first identified, whereas blood from controls was collected once infection was no longer detected. Among cases, blood sampling occurred a median of roughly 150 days after lesion detection, with an interquartile range of roughly 90 to 200 days. Since only a few of the women had HLA typing available, the possibility that HLA type was acting as a confounder could not be ruled out. An exploratory proof-of-principle case-control study, nested within the Guanacaste HPV Natural History Study in Costa Rica, was conducted to compare TCR repertoires across cervical HPV16 outcomes. Cases were matched to controls by age within five years and by the year the sample was collected. Cases had a median age of approximately 35 years compared with 38 to 40 for controls, and baseline characteristics showed no significant differences between the groups. The parent cohort enrolled about 10,000 women aged 18 or older in Guanacaste, Costa Rica, in 1993 to 1994 and followed the women for less than eight years. Five blinded duplicates per group were added as quality controls, giving some 60 samples: about 50 participants and 10 replicates. On the study overall, not on this receptor specifically: Whether associations preceded infection or resulted from infection could not be shown with the cross-sectional design, and effector/memory subsets and HPV-specific T cells were not isolated. Across sequencing depths, CIN3+ cases showed significantly higher TCR repertoire richness than controls, but evenness did not differ between the groups. Because the number of T cells per sample was unknown, the richness differences could reflect varying T-cell content rather than repertoire biology. Random forest classifiers combining richness and V gene abundances distinguished cases from controls with an estimated AUC of just under 0.85. Cases had lower TRBV6-7 relative abundance than controls (about 0.1% versus 0.15%; Bonferroni P = 0.0008).

V loses 5 bases, J loses 4 bases, and the germline ends lie 10 bases apart. CDR1 and CDR2 (SGHNT, YYREEE) derive from the germline V gene (reference sequence). Inclusive of the bounding cysteine and phenylalanine, the CDR3 is 13 residues long. The DNA covers only part of the CDR3, 30 bases in frame from base 1. Notes on this clone: It lacks a known antigen. The sequence runs out 3 residues before the end of the CDR3; the remainder is reconstructed from the germline J gene.

Using the immunoSEQ assay, multiplex PCR amplified TCR beta CDR3 regions from an average of about 1,200 ng of genomic DNA per sample. To correct primer bias, the assay used a complete synthetic TCR repertoire to set an amplification baseline. The amplicons were sequenced on the Illumina platform. The study's own analysis went as follows. Error correction of the sequences involved clustering with frequency ratios plus a modified nearest-neighbor algorithm, after which the sequences were analyzed in the immunoSEQ Analyzer using IMGT gene definitions. TCR richness and evenness were averaged over 20 rarefaction repeats at each rarefaction depth, excluding samples with fewer sequences than the depth. Wilcoxon rank sum tests with FDR correction were used to compare V, D and J gene relative abundances between the groups. Blinded duplicates gave an intraclass correlation of 95% to 97% for TCR richness and an average of 76.4% across around 66 gene segments. Entries here come from immuneACCESS through TCRdb and include only in-frame sequences with V and J called. Some clones fail to appear in such tables; in the studies checked, an unresolved V gene covers under half of the shortfall, and the cause of the remainder is unknown. The V and J calls and clone size are taken from that table; D and trimming were inferred from the DNA. The sample table records about 30,000 clones. The top ten hold about 3% of the sample.

Every participant had a single incident cervical HPV16 infection, and prevalent HPV16 infections were excluded. Cervical HPV DNA was detected by MY09/MY11 PCR and genotyped by dot-blot hybridization. Roughly 14 mL of heparinized blood was centrifuged, after which the buffy coat was aliquoted, frozen at -30 degrees C, and then stored at -80 degrees C. QIAGEN kits were used to extract genomic DNA from the buffy coat specimens. This TCR was sampled from a woman between 18 and 75 years old with a cervical HPV16 infection that either progressed to CIN3+ or cleared (not recorded which). Sequences were obtained from blood buffy coat. The chain is made from TRBV5-4 and TRBJ2-4; the D region possibly corresponds to TRBD1 (6 bases align). CDR3 reads: CASRDRGKNIQYF. The sequenced part of the CDR3 DNA is TGTGCCAGCAGGGACAGAGGAAAAAACATT.